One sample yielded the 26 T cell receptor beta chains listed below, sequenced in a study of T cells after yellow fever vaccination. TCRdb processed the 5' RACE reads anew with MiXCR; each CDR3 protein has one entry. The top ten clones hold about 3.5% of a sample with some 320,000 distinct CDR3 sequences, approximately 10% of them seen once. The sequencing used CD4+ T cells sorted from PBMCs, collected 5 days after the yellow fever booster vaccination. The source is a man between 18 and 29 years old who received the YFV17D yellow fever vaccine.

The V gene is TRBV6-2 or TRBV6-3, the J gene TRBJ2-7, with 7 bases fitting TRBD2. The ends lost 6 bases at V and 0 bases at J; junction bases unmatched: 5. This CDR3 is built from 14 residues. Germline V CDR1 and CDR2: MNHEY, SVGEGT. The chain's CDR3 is CASRAAGRSYEQYV. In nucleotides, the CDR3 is TGTGCCAGCAGGGCAGCGGGGCGCTCCTACGAGCAGTACGTC.

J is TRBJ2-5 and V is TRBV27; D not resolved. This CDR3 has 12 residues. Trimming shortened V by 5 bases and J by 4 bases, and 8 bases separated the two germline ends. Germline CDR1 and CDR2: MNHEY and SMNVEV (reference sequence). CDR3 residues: CASSVTGETQYF. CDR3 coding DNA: TGTGCCAGCAGTGTTACGGGAGAGACCCAGTACTTC.

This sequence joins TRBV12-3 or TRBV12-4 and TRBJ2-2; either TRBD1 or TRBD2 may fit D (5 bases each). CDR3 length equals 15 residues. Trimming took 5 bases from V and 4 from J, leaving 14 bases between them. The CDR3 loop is CASSPRDPGTGELFF. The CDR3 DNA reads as TGTGCCAGCAGTCCACGGGACCCAGGCACCGGGGAGCTGTTTTTT.

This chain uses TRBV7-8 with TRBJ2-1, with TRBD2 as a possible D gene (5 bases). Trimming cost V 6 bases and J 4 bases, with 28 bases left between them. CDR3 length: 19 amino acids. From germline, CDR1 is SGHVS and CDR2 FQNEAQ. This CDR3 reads CASSFHGGTQFISYNEQFF. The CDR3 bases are TGTGCCAGCAGTTTTCACGGAGGAACACAGTTCATCAGTTACAATGAGCAGTTCTTC.

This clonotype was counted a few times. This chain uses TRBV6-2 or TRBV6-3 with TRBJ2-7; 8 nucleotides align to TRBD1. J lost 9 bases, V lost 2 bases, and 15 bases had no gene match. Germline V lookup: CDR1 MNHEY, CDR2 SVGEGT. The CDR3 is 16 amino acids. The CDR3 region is CASSYARQGATNWQYF. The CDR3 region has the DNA TGTGCCAGCAGTTACGCGAGGCAGGGGGCGACCAATTGGCAGTACTTC.

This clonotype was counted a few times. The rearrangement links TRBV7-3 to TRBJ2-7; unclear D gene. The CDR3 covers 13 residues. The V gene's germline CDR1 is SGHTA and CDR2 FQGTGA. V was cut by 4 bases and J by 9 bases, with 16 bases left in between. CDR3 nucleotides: TGTGCCAGCAGCTCCAAGCGTGGCCAGACGCAGTACGTC. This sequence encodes CASSSKRGQTQYV.

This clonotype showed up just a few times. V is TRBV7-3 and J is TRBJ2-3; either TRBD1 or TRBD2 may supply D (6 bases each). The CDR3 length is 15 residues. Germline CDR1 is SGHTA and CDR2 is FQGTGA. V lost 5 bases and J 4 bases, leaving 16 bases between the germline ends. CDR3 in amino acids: CASSAWGAPPDTQYF. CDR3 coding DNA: TGTGCCAGCAGCGCCTGGGGGGCGCCCCCAGATACGCAGTATTTT.

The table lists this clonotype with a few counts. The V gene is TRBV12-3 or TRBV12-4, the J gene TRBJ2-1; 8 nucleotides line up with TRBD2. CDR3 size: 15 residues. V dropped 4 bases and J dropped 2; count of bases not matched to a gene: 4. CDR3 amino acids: CASSYGSGTYNEQFF. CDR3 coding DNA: TGTGCCAGCAGTTATGGTAGCGGGACCTACAATGAGCAGTTCTTC.

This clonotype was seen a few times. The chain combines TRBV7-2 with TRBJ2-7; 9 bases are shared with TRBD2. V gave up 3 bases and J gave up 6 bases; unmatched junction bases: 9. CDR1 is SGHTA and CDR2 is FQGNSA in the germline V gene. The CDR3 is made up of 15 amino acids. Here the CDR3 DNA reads TGTGCCAGCAGCTTCGCGGCGGGGGGGCCCCCCGAGCAGTACGTC. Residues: CASSFAAGGPPEQYV.

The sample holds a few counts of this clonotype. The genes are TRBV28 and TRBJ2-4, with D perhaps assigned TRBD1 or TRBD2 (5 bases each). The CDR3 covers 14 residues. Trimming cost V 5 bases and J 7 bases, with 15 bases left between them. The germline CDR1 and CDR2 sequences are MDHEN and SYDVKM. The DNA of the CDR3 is TGTGCCAGCAGTCCTCGTGGGGGTGCGAACATTCAGTACTTC. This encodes CASSPRGGANIQYF.

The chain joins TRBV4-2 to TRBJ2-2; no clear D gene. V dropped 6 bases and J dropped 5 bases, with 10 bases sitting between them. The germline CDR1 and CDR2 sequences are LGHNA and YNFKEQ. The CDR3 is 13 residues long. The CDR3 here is CASRNGQTGELFF. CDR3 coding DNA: TGTGCCAGCAGAAATGGGCAGACCGGGGAGCTGTTTTTT.

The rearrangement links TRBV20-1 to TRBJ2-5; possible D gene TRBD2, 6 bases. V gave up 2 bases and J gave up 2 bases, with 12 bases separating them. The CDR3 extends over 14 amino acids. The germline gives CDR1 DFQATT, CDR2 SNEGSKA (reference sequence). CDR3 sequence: CSARRGLAQETQYF. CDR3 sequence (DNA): TGCAGTGCTAGAAGGGGACTTGCGCAAGAGACCCAGTACTTC.

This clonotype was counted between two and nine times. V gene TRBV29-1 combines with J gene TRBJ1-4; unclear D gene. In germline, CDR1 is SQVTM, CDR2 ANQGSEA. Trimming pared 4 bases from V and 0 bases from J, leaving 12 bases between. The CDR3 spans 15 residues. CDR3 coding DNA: TGCAGCGTTGCTCTGGAGAGGGCAACTAATGAAAAACTGTTTTTT. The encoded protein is CSVALERATNEKLFF.

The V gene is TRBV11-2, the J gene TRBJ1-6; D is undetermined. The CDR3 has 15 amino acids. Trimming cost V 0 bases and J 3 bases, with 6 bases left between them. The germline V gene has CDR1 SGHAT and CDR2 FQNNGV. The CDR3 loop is CASSLEPGYNSPLHF. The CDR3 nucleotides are TGTGCCAGCAGCTTAGAGCCAGGCTATAATTCACCCCTCCACTTT.

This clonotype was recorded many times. In nucleotides, the CDR3 is TGTGCCAGCAGCGATAGACAGGGCGCCTACGAGCAGTACGTC. This translates into CASSDRQGAYEQYV. The chain is built from TRBV5-6 and TRBJ2-7; 7 bases map to TRBD1. The CDR3 runs to 14 residues. Germline-derived CDR1 and CDR2 are SGHDT and YYEEEE. V lost 4 bases and J lost 2; bases outside the gene matches: 6.

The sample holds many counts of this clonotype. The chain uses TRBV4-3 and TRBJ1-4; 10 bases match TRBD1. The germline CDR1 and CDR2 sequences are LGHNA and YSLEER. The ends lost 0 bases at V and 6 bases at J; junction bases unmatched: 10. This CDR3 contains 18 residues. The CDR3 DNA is TGCGCCAGCAGCCAAGAAGGACCGGGACAGGGGAATGATGAAAAACTGTTTTTT. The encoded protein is CASSQEGPGQGNDEKLFF.

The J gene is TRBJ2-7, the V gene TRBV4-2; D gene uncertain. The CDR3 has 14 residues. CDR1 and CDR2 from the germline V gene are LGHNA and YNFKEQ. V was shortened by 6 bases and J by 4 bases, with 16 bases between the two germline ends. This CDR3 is CASRPPERDYEQYF. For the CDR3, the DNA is TGTGCCAGCAGGCCCCCTGAGAGAGATTACGAGCAGTACTTC.

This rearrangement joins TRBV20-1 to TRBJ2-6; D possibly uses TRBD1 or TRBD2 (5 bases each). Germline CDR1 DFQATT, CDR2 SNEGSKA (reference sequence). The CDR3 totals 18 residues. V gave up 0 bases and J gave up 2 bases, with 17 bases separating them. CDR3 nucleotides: TGCAGTGCTAGAGACGGCTTGAGGGGCACGACTGGGGCCAACGTCCTGACTTTC. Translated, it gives CSARDGLRGTTGANVLTF.

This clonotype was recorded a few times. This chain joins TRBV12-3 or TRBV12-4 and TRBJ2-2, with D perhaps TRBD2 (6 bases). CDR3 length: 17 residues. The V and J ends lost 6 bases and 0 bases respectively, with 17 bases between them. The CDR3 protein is CASSTTGWGANTGELFF. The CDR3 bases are TGTGCCAGCAGCACGACCGGGTGGGGGGCGAACACCGGGGAGCTGTTTTTT.

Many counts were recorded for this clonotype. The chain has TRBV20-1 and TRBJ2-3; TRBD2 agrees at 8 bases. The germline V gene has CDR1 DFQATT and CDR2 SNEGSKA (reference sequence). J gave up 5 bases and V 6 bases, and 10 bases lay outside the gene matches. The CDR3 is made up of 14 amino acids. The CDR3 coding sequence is TGCAGTGCAACGGGGGGGGCCGAGCTAGATACGCAGTATTTT. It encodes CSATGGAELDTQYF.

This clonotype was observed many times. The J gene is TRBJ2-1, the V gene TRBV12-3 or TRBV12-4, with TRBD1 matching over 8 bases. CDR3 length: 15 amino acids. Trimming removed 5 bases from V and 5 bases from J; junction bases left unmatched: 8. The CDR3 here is CASSISGGTHNEQFF. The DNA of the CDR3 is TGTGCCAGCAGTATCTCAGGGGGCACCCACAATGAGCAGTTCTTC.

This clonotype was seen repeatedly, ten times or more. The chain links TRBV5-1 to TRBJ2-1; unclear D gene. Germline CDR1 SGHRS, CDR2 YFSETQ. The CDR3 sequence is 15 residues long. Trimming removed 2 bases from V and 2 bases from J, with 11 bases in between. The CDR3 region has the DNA TGCGCCAGCAGCTTCGAGTTACAAACCTACAATGAGCAGTTCTTC. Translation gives CASSFELQTYNEQFF.

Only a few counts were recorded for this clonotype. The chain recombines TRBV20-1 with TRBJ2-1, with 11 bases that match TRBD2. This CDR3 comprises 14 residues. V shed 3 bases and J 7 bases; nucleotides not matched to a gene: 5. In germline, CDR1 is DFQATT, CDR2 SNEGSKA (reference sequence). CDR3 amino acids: CSASLAGGRNEQFF. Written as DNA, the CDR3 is TGCAGTGCTAGCTTAGCGGGGGGGCGGAATGAGCAGTTCTTC.

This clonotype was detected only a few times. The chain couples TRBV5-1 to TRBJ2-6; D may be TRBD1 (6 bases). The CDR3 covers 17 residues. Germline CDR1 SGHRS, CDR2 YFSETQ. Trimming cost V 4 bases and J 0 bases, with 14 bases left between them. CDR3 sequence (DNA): TGCGCCAGCAGCGGGTCAACAGGGTCCTCTGGGGCCAACGTCCTGACTTTC. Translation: CASSGSTGSSGANVLTF.

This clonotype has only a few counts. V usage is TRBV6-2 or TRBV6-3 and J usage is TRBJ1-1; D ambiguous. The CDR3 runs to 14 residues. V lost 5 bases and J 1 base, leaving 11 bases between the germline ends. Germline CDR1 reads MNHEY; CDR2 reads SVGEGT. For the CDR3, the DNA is TGTGCCAGCAGTAACCAGAATGGGAACACTGAAGCTTTCTTT. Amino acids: CASSNQNGNTEAFF.

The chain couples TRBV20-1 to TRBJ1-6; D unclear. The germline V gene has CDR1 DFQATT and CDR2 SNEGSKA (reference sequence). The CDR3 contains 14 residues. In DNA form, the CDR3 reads TGCGGCACGGCCGGTCTGGTTGCAAATTCACCCCTCCACTTT. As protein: CGTAGLVANSPLHF.